Below are 20 T cell receptor beta chains sequenced from a single sample in a study of monozygotic twins with cystic fibrosis. Profiled with immunoSEQ multiplex PCR; TCRdb holds only in-frame clones, not every one. The sample contains 30,000 or so clones, roughly three fifths of which appear only once. Material: blood. The receptors were sampled from a girl under 18 with cystic fibrosis.

The rearrangement joins TRBV7-9 to TRBJ1-1; 9 nucleotides agree with TRBD1. Germline V gene data show CDR1 as SEHNR and CDR2 as FQNEAQ (reference sequence). With V trimmed by 1 base and J by 2 bases, 2 bases remained unmatched. CDR3 length: 15 amino acids. The CDR3 nucleotides read TGTGCCAGCAGCTTAGGGGACAGGGATAACACTGAAGCTTTCTTT. Amino acids: CASSLGDRDNTEAFF. Full variable domain (rest looked up from reference TRBV7-9 and TRBJ1-1): DTGVSQNPRHKITKRGQNVTFRCDPISEHNRLYWYRQTLGQGPEFLTYFQNEAQLEKSRLLSDRFSAERPKGSFSTLEIQRTEQGDSAMYLCASSLGDRDNTEAFFGQGTRLTVV.

V gene TRBV14 combines with J gene TRBJ1-2, with D uncertain. Germline CDR1 SGHDN, CDR2 FVKESK. Between the trimmed V and J ends, which lost 4 bases and 8 bases, there was a span of 11 bases. This CDR3 region has 12 residues. The DNA of the CDR3 is TGTGCCAGCAGCCCTTCACAAACAGGCTACACCTTC. Protein sequence: CASSPSQTGYTF.

This clone has a handful of counts. This chain connects TRBV2 to TRBJ1-1; D not resolved. V lost 8 bases and J 0 bases, leaving 25 bases between the germline ends. This CDR3 has 18 residues. The germline CDR1 and CDR2 sequences are SNHLY and FYNNEI. CDR3 region: CASGGMTPSVGLNTEAFF. The DNA of the CDR3 is TGTGCCAGCGGCGGTATGACGCCCTCAGTGGGGTTGAACACTGAAGCTTTCTTT.

This chain uses TRBV2 with TRBJ2-3, with a weak D call TRBD2 (5 bases). Germline V lookup: CDR1 SNHLY, CDR2 FYNNEI. V lost 3 bases to trimming and J lost 1 base, with 17 bases between them. This CDR3 has 17 residues. In DNA form, the CDR3 reads TGTGCCAGCAGTGACTTCTCTCGACCGGAGGGCACAGATACGCAGTATTTT. Amino acid sequence: CASSDFSRPEGTDTQYF.

This clone was counted a few times. The rearrangement joins TRBV18 to TRBJ1-2, with D unresolved. This CDR3 has 15 residues. The germline V gene has CDR1 KGHSH and CDR2 LQKENI. Trimming stripped 2 bases from V and 0 bases from J, with 10 bases between. CDR3 nucleotide sequence: TGTGCCAGCTCACCAATTCAGGTTTCTAACTATGGCTACACCTTC. Translating it yields CASSPIQVSNYGYTF. The full variable domain, with the rest looked up from reference TRBV18 and TRBJ1-2, is NAGVMQNPRHLVRRRGQEARLRCSPMKGHSHVYWYRQLPEEGLKFMVYLQKENIIDESGMPKERFSAEFPKEGPSILRIQQVVRGDSAAYFCASSPIQVSNYGYTFGSGTRLTVV.

This sequence joins TRBV21-1 and TRBJ2-7; TRBD1, the table's D call, lacks a check against the DNA. TRBV21-1 is classified as a pseudogene. The CDR3 covers 17 residues. CDR3 residues: CASSKANRSIALYEQYV. The CDR3 DNA sequence: TGTGCCAGCAGCAAAGCGAACAGATCCATTGCATTATACGAGCAGTACGTC.

This clone was observed once. The chain joins TRBV5-1 to TRBJ2-5, with a tentative D call TRBD2 (6 bases). The CDR3 loop spans 14 amino acids. Germline V gene data show CDR1 as SGHRS and CDR2 as YFSETQ. Between the trimmed V and J ends, which lost 3 bases and 5 bases, there was a span of 14 bases. Written as DNA, the CDR3 is TGCGCCAGCAGCTCTTTAGCGGCCGGGGAGACCCAGTACTTC. It translates to CASSSLAAGETQYF. Together with reference TRBV5-1 and TRBJ2-5, the CDR3 gives the full variable domain: KAGVTQTPRYLIKTRGQQVTLSCSPISGHRSVSWYQQTPGQGLQFLFEYFSETQRNKGNFPGRFSGRQFSNSRSEMNVSTLELGDSALYLCASSSLAAGETQYFGPGTRLLVL.

This clone was observed a few times. V and J are TRBV5-1 and TRBJ1-3; TRBD1 might be the D (5 bases). Germline V gives CDR1 SGHRS, CDR2 YFSETQ. V lost 4 bases, J lost 0 bases, and 11 bases lay in between. This CDR3 is built from 15 residues. For the CDR3, the DNA is TGCGCCAGCAGCAGGGACTCGGGCTCTGGAAACACCATATATTTT. Amino acid sequence: CASSRDSGSGNTIYF.

The chain employs TRBV27 and TRBJ2-7; D gene uncertain. Trimming removed 3 bases at V and 2 bases at J, with 11 bases between. The germline gives CDR1 MNHEY, CDR2 SMNVEV (reference sequence). The CDR3 consists of 14 residues. CDR3 bases: TGTGCCAGCAGTTTGCAAGGTCCCCCCTACGAGCAGTACTTC. Residues: CASSLQGPPYEQYF.

The genes are TRBV2 and TRBJ1-1; no firm D call. Germline V CDR1 and CDR2: SNHLY, FYNNEI. The germline V and J ends were trimmed by 6 bases and 10 bases, with 18 bases remaining between them. The CDR3 runs to 13 residues. Here the CDR3 reads CASSHPGSWGAFF. As DNA, the CDR3 is TGTGCCAGCAGCCACCCCGGGTCCTGGGGAGCTTTCTTT.

The chain uses TRBV18 and TRBJ2-5; TRBD1 agrees at 8 bases. Trimming took 4 bases from V and 4 from J; bases not matched to a gene: 5. The length of the CDR3 is 14 residues. From germline, CDR1 is KGHSH and CDR2 LQKENI. The chain's CDR3 is CASSRRTGTETQYF. Here the CDR3 DNA reads TGTGCCAGCTCACGCCGGACAGGGACAGAGACCCAGTACTTC. The complete variable domain, with remaining parts taken from reference TRBV18 and TRBJ2-5, reads NAGVMQNPRHLVRRRGQEARLRCSPMKGHSHVYWYRQLPEEGLKFMVYLQKENIIDESGMPKERFSAEFPKEGPSILRIQQVVRGDSAAYFCASSRRTGTETQYFGPGTRLLVL.

CDR3 in amino acids: CAWSVLPGVVVEAFF. CDR3 bases: TGTGCCTGGAGTGTATTACCGGGGGTAGTTGTTGAAGCTTTCTTT. The chain carries TRBV30 and TRBJ1-1; maybe TRBD1 (5 bases). Trimming shortened V by 0 bases and J by 7 bases, and 18 bases separated the two germline ends. Germline CDR1 and CDR2: GTSNPN and SVGIG (reference sequence). CDR3 length equals 15 residues.

The sample holds a few counts of this clone. CDR3 amino acids: CASSVEGAKNIQYF. In DNA, the CDR3 is TGTGCCAGCAGTGTGGAGGGAGCCAAAAACATTCAGTACTTC. J is TRBJ2-4 and V is TRBV6-4; possibly TRBD2 for D (6 bases). Trimming cost V 4 bases and J 0 bases, with 7 bases left between them. The CDR3 consists of 14 residues. Germline V gives CDR1 MRHNA, CDR2 SNTAGT.

The chain joins TRBV29-1 to TRBJ2-4, with 7 positions matching TRBD1. The CDR3 has 12 residues. Germline V gene data show CDR1 as SQVTM and CDR2 as ANQGSEA. Trimming took 4 bases from V and 8 from J; bases not matched to a gene: 5. Here the CDR3 DNA reads TGCAGCGTTGGACAGGGTGTAGACATTCAGTACTTC. This gives the protein CSVGQGVDIQYF. Using reference TRBV29-1 and TRBJ2-4 for the parts outside the CDR3, the full variable domain is SAVISQKPSRDICQRGTSLTIQCQVDSQVTMMFWYRQQPGQSLTLIATANQGSEATYESGFVIDKFPISRPNLTFSTLTVSNMSPEDSSIYLCSVGQGVDIQYFGAGTRLSVL.

The J gene is TRBJ2-1, the V gene TRBV7-9; no clear D gene. This CDR3 comprises 12 residues. V gave up 7 bases and J gave up 7 bases, with 11 bases separating them. Germline CDR1 and CDR2: SEHNR and FQNEAQ (reference sequence). For the CDR3, the DNA is TGTGCCAGCACCAGAGCCCCTAATGAGCAGTTCTTC. Its translation is CASTRAPNEQFF.

The DNA for the CDR3 is TGTGCCAGCAGGAAATTCCGGGACCCTCGTGGGGAGCAGTACTTC. Translated: CASRKFRDPRGEQYF. The chain employs TRBV6-5 and TRBJ2-7; D tentatively reads TRBD1 or TRBD2 (5 bases each). Trimming took 6 bases from V and 7 from J, leaving 22 bases between them. CDR3 length: 15 residues. Germline CDR1 reads MNHEY; CDR2 reads SVGAGI.

This clone has a single count. The chain employs TRBV10-3 and TRBJ2-1, with D maybe TRBD2 (6 bases). Trimming stripped 3 bases from V and 2 bases from J, with 8 bases between. This CDR3 has 14 residues. Germline V gene sequence: CDR1 ENHRY, CDR2 SYGVKD. The CDR3 nucleotides are TGTGCCATCAGTGACAGGGAGGCCTACAATGAGCAGTTCTTC. Translated, it gives CAISDREAYNEQFF.

This chain uses TRBV7-2 with TRBJ2-1, with D maybe TRBD2 (6 bases). V lost 3 bases to trimming and J lost 10 bases, with 16 bases between them. Germline V gene sequence: CDR1 SGHTA, CDR2 FQGNSA. This CDR3 has 14 residues. CDR3 sequence reads: CASSFGGVLLEQFF. The CDR3 DNA is TGTGCCAGCAGCTTCGGGGGAGTTTTGCTCGAGCAGTTCTTC.

The chain joins TRBV9 to TRBJ2-1, with TRBD1 matching over 10 bases. CDR1 is SGDLS, CDR2 YYNGEE, per germline. This CDR3 has 17 residues. Trimming took 4 bases from V and 7 from J; bases not matched to a gene: 14. CDR3 amino acids: CASSPPSGTGVMNEQFF. In DNA, the CDR3 is TGTGCCAGCAGCCCACCGAGTGGGACAGGGGTGATGAATGAGCAGTTCTTC.

There are a few counts of this clone. V is TRBV4-1 and J is TRBJ2-2; tentatively, D is TRBD1 (5 bases). V was cut by 3 bases and J by 4 bases, with 9 bases left in between. The length of the CDR3 is 14 residues. CDR1 MGHRA and CDR2 YSYEKL come from the germline V gene. The CDR3 is CASSHQGGTGELFF. In DNA form, the CDR3 reads TGCGCCAGCAGCCACCAGGGTGGCACCGGGGAGCTGTTTTTT.